This T cell receptor beta chain was captured by sequencing in a study of T cells in Graves' hyperthyroidism and ophthalmopathy. TCR beta CDR3 region amplification was performed from RNA transcripts. With the HTBI primer set, the TCR CDR3 went through a first round of RT-PCR. MiXCR, run by TCRdb on the multiplex PCR reads, gives a single entry per CDR3 protein. The sample contains around 300,000 distinct CDR3 sequences, less than 30% of which appear only once. There are many counts of this clonotype. This CDR3 spans 12 amino acids. V was shortened by 7 bases and J by 10 bases, with 13 bases between the two germline ends. Uncontrolled infection, other autoimmune disease, pregnancy or lactation barred patients from enrollment. For the diagnoses, clinical symptoms, serum thyroxine and TRAb, thyroid ultrasound and orbital computed tomography were used.

The sample comprised blood. This receptor was obtained from a middle-aged man with Graves' hyperthyroidism that later progressed to Graves' ophthalmopathy. The chain employs TRBV12-3 or TRBV12-4 and TRBJ2-2; maybe TRBD1 (5 bases). CDR3 sequence: CASTPGLAELFF. In DNA form, the CDR3 reads TGTGCCAGCACCCCAGGGCTGGCGGAGCTGTTTTTT.